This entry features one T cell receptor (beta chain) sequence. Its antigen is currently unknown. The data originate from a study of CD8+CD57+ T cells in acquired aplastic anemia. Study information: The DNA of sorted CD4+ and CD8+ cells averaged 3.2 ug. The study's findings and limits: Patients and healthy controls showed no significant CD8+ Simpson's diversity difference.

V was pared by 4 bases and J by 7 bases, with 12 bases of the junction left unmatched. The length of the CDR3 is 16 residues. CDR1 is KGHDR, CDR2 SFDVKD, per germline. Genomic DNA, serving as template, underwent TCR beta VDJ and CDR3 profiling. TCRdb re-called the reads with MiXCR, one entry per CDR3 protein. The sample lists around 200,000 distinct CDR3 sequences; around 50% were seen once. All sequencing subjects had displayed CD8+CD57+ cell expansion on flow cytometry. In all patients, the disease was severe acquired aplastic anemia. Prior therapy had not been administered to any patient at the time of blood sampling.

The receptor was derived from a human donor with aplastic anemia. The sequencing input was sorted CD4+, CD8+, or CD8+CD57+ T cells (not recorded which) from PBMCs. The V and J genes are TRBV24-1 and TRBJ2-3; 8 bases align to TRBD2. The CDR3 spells CATSDSGTRAGNTQYF. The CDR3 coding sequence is TGTGCCACCAGTGACTCCGGGACTAGAGCTGGCAATACGCAGTATTTT.